Following are 9 T cell receptor beta chains from one sample sequenced in a study of tumor and adjacent non-tumor tissue in lung cancer. RNA was extracted from bulk tissue without any cell sorting. Distant lung tissue was collected more than 3 cm away from the tumor edge. The library came from three nested PCR rounds adapted from ARM-PCR protocols. Via MiXCR, TCRdb re-called the multiplex PCR reads, giving one row per CDR3 protein. The sample yields nearly 50,000 distinct CDR3 sequences, about two thirds seen once. The material sequenced was distant non-tumor lung tissue. Receptor source: a woman between 70 and 85 years old with non-small cell lung cancer.

In its sample, this clonotype was seen many times. Being one base from a much bigger clone, this may be a read error. J is TRBJ1-1 and V is TRBV12-3 or TRBV12-4, with 7 positions matching TRBD1. Trimming took 6 bases from V and 0 from J; bases not matched to a gene: 4. The CDR3 has 14 residues. This chain's CDR3 is CASRPTGVNTEAFF. In nucleotides, the CDR3 is TGTGCCAGCAGGCCCACAGGGGTGAACACTGAAGCTTTCTTT.

This clonotype was picked up one time. One end of the junction varies from germline; a read error may be responsible. The J gene is TRBJ1-1, the V gene TRBV12-3 or TRBV12-4, with D uncertain. The CDR3 covers 14 residues. The DNA for the CDR3 is TGTGTCAGCACTTTATGGCACAGCCCCTACCAAGCTTTCTTT. Protein sequence: CVSTLWHSPYQAFF.

The count of this clonotype is one. A much larger clonotype is one base distant, so this may be a read error. This chain uses TRBV28 with TRBJ2-7; D is perhaps TRBD1 or TRBD2 (5 bases each). Per the germline V gene, CDR1 is MDHEN and CDR2 is SYDVKM. The CDR3 length is 15 residues. CDR3 sequence: CASSITGRRYYVQYF. DNA for the CDR3: TGTGCCAGCAGTATCACAGGACGGAGGTACTACGTGCAGTACTTC.

Of note for this clonotype: One end of the junction is discordant with germline, which a read error may explain. This sequence joins TRBV2 and TRBJ2-3, with D perhaps TRBD1 (5 bases). There are 14 residues in the CDR3. Germline CDR1 is SNHLY and CDR2 is FYNNEI. The CDR3 bases are TGTGCCAGCACTGGACAACCATCCACAGATGCGCAGTATTTT. Amino acid sequence: CASTGQPSTDAQYF.

Details on this clonotype: Sequence at one end of the junction differs from germline and may be a read error. The rearrangement uses TRBV11-1 and TRBJ2-1; no clear D gene. Germline CDR1 SGHAT, CDR2 FQDESV (reference sequence). This CDR3 is 16 amino acids long. The CDR3, as DNA: TGTGCCAGCAGCTTGGCCCTAGTGGGCCTGTACAATGAGGAGTTCTTC. As protein: CASSLALVGLYNEEFF. Full variable domain (remainder filled in from reference TRBV11-1 and TRBJ2-1): EAEVAQSPRYKITEKSQAVAFWCDPISGHATLYWYRQILGQGPELLVQFQDESVVDDSQLPKDRFSAERLKGVDSTLKIQPAELGDSAMYLCASSLALVGLYNEEFFGPGTRLTVL.

V is TRBV5-1 and J is TRBJ1-1, with D uncertain. Trimming removed 3 bases from V and 1 base from J, with 7 bases in between. Germline CDR1 SGHRS, CDR2 YFSETQ. This CDR3 comprises 13 residues. The CDR3 DNA reads as TGCGCCAGCAGCTCCCCACAGAACACTGAAGCTTTCTTT. Its translation is CASSSPQNTEAFF.

Note on this clonotype: The junction and the germline gene differ at one end; a read error may be behind it. CDR3: CAGSRLKRLATNNEQLF. CDR3 nucleotides: TGTGCCGGCAGCCGGCTTAAGAGACTAGCAACCAACAATGAGCAGCTCTTC. The chain is built from TRBV12-3 or TRBV12-4 and TRBJ2-1; 7 nucleotides line up with TRBD2. This CDR3 contains 17 residues.

This clonotype came up many times. This chain connects TRBV29-1 to TRBJ2-7, with D hard to call. V lost 5 bases to trimming and J lost 1 base, with 6 bases between them. The CDR3 sequence is 11 residues long. Germline lookup yields CDR1 SQVTM and CDR2 ANQGSEA. The chain's CDR3 is CSVPGSYEQYF. CDR3 in DNA: TGCAGCGTTCCCGGATCCTACGAGCAGTACTTC.

For this clonotype: The junction differs from germline at one of its ends, possibly a read error. The chain is built from TRBV6-5 and TRBJ2-7; D not certain. CDR1 and CDR2 from the germline V gene are MNHEY and SVGAGI. This CDR3 is 15 amino acids long. The CDR3 nucleotides are TGTGCCGGCAGTTACTCGATCCATAAGGGCCACGAGCAGTACTTC. This encodes CAGSYSIHKGHEQYF.